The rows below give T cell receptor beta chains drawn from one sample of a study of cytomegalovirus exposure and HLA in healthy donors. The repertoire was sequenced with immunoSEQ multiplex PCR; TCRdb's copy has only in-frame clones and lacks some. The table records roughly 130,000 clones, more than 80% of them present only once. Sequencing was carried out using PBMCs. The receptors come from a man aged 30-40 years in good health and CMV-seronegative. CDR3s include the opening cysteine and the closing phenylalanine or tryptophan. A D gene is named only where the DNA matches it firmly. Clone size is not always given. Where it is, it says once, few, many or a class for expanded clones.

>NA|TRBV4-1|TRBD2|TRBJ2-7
TGCGCCAGCAGCCAAGTATTCGGCGGGAGAGACGAGCAGTACTTC
CASSQVFGGRDEQYF
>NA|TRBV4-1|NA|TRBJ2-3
TGCGCCAGCAGCCAAGGTTTGGCGGCTAGCACAGATACGCAGTATTTT
CASSQGLAASTDTQYF
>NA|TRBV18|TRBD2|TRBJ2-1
TGTGCCAGCTCCCAACTACCCGGGACTAGCGACGTCAATGAGCAGTTCTTC
CASSQLPGTSDVNEQFF
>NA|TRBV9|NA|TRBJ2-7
TGTGCCAGCAGCGTAGAGGAGTTCTCCTACGAGCAGTACTTC
CASSVEEFSYEQYF
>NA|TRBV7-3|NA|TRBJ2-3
TGTGCCAGCAGCCAACAGTATACTAGCACAGATACGCAGTATTTT
CASSQQYTSTDTQYF
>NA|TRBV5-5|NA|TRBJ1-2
TGTGCCAGCAGCTACAGGGAAGCTAACTATGGCTACACCTTC
CASSYREANYGYTF
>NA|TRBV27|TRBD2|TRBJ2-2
TGTGCCAGCAGGGTGGGGGGGACCGGGGAGCTGTTTTTT
CASRVGGTGELFF
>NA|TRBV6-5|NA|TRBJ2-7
TGTGCCAGCAGTTACTCAGGAGGGGCAGGGGGCTACGAGCAGTACTTC
CASSYSGGAGGYEQYF
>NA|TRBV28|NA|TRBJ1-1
TGTGCCAGCAGTTACGAACTCGAAGCTTTCTTT
CASSYELEAFF
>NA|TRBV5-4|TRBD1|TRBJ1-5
TGTGCCAGCAGCGCAGGGGGCCGTGGGCAGCCCCAGCATTTT
CASSAGGRGQPQHF
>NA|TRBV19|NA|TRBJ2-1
TGTGCCAGTAGTCCCGACCGGGACTTAGTCTCCTACAATGAGCAGTTCTTC
CASSPDRDLVSYNEQFF
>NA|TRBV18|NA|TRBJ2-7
TGTGCCAGCTCACCGATCGAGGTCTCCTACGAGCAGTACTTC
CASSPIEVSYEQYF
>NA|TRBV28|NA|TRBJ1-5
TGTGCCAGCAGTTTAGTTGCGGGACTCCCCCAGCATTTT
CASSLVAGLPQHF
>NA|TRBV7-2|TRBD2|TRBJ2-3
TGTGCCAGCAGCTTACTCGGGGGGGCTAGCACAGATACGCAGTATTTT
CASSLLGGASTDTQYF
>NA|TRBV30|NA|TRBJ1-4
TGTGCCTGGAGCCAAGGGGGTGATAATGAAAAACTGTTTTTT
CAWSQGGDNEKLFF
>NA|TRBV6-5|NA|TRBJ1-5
TGTGCCAGCAGGCGGACAGGCAATCAGCCCCAGCATTTT
CASRRTGNQPQHF
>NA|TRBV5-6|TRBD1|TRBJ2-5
TGTGCCAGCAGTACGGACAGGGGGCGAGTTGGGGAGACCCAGTACTTC
CASSTDRGRVGETQYF
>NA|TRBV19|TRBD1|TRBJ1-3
TGTGCCAGTAGTGAGGGACAGAGTGGAAACACCATATATTTT
CASSEGQSGNTIYF
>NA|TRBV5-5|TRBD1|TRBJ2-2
TGTGCCAGCAGCTTGACAGGGGTGAACACCGGGGAGCTGTTTTTT
CASSLTGVNTGELFF
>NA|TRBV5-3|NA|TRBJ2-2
TGTGCCAGAAGCTTGTGGGGAGAACCCACCGGGGAGCTGTTTTTT
CARSLWGEPTGELFF
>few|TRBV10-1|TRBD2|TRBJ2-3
TGCGCCAGCTCTAGGACTAGCGGGGCCACAGATACGCAGTATTTT
CASSRTSGATDTQYF
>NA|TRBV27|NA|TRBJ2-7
TGTGCCAGCAGTTTATACGCCAGTCACGAGCAGTACTTC
CASSLYASHEQYF
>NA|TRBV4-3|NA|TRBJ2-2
TGCGCCAGCAGCAAGGGGCCTAGCGAGAACACCGGGGAGCTGTTTTTT
CASSKGPSENTGELFF
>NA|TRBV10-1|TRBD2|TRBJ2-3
TGCGCCACCGCCCCTAGCGGGAGAAGAGATACGCAGTATTTT
CATAPSGRRDTQYF
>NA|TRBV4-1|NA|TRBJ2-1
TGCGCCAGCAGCCACAGACTAGTTTCCGGGAATGAGCAGTTCTTC
CASSHRLVSGNEQFF
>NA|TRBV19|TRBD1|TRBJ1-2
TGTGCCAGTAGTATAAACAGGGGGCTTTCTTGGGGCTACACCTTC
CASSINRGLSWGYTF
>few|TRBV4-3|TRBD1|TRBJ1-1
TGCGCCAGCAGCCAAGCGCGGACAGGACCTGAAGCTTTCTTT
CASSQARTGPEAFF
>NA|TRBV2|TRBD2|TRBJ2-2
TGTGCCAGCAGTGGAGGGGCGGGAGGGTTGACCGGGGAGCTGTTTTTT
CASSGGAGGLTGELFF
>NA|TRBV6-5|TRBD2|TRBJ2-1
TGTGCCAGCAGTTACCTAGCGGCCTCCTACAATGAGCAGTTCTTC
CASSYLAASYNEQFF
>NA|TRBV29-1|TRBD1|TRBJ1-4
TGCAGCGTTGAAAGCTCAATATCCGGGACAGGGAATGAAAAACTGTTTTTT
CSVESSISGTGNEKLFF
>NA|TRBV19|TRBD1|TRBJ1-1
TGTGCCAGTAGTATGGGACAGGGATGGTTCACTGAAGCTTTCTTT
CASSMGQGWFTEAFF
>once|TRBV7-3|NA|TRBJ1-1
TGTGCCAGCAGCGAGCAACAGGGCACGAACACTGAAGCTTTCTTT
CASSEQQGTNTEAFF
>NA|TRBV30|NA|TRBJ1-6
TGTGCCTGGAGTGTACAAAGGGGCAATTCACCCCTCCACTTT
CAWSVQRGNSPLHF
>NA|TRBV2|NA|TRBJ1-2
TGTGCCAGCAGTGAAGGGACAGCTCTCTATGGCTACCCCTTC
CASSEGTALYGYPF
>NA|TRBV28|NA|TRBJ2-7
TGTGCCAGCCAGGGGGGCGTTCCCTACGAGCAGTACTTC
CASQGGVPYEQYF
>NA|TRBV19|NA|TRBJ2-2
TGTGCCAGTAGTATTATCTGGGGCCAGACCGGGGAGCTGTTTTTT
CASSIIWGQTGELFF
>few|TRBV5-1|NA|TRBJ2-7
TGTGTTTTTTTCAAGCAGAAGGCGGCATACGAGCAGTACTTC
CVFFKQKAAYEQYF
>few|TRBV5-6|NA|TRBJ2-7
TGTGCCAGCAGCCCAGGTTGGACGTTGGGGCGCTACGAGCAGTACTTC
CASSPGWTLGRYEQYF
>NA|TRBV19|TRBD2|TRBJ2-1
TGTGCCAGTAGTATAGATAGCGGGGACTACAATGAGCAGTTCTTC
CASSIDSGDYNEQFF
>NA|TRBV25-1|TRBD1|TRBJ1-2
TGTGCCAGCAGCGAAACTGTCGGGACAGGCTATGGCTACACCTTC
CASSETVGTGYGYTF
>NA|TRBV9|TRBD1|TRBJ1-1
TGTGCCAGCAGCGGGTACAGGGGGGGAACTGAAGCTTTCTTT
CASSGYRGGTEAFF
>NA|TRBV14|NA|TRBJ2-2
TGTGCCAGCAGCCAAGGTTCATTTAACACCGGGGAGCTGTTTTTT
CASSQGSFNTGELFF
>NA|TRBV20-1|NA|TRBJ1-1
TGCAGTGCTGAGGGAGGGGTTGGAGCTTTCTTT
CSAEGGVGAFF
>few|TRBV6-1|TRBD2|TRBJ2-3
TGTGCCAGCAGTGAACCAAGCGGGAAGGGTGCTTTAGATACGCAGTATTTT
CASSEPSGKGALDTQYF
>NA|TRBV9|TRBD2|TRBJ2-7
TGTGCCAGCAGCGAGGGACTAGCGGGGGGAACCTACGAGCAGTACTTC
CASSEGLAGGTYEQYF
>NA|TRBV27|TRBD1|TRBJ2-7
TGTGCCAGCAGTCAATCTGGACAGGGCCCCTACGAGCAGTACTTC
CASSQSGQGPYEQYF
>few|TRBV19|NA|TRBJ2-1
TGTGCCAGTAGTATTAGCGACGGCTCCTACAATGAGCAGTTCTTC
CASSISDGSYNEQFF
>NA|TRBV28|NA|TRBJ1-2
TGTGCCAGCGGACCATCGGGGTTTCACTATGGCTACACCTTC
CASGPSGFHYGYTF
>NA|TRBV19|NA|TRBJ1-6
TGTGCCAGTAGTCTACCCGGGACACGGTCACCCCTCCACTTT
CASSLPGTRSPLHF
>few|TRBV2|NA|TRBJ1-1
TGTGCCAGCAGCCTAAGGGAGGACACTGAAGCTTTCTTT
CASSLREDTEAFF